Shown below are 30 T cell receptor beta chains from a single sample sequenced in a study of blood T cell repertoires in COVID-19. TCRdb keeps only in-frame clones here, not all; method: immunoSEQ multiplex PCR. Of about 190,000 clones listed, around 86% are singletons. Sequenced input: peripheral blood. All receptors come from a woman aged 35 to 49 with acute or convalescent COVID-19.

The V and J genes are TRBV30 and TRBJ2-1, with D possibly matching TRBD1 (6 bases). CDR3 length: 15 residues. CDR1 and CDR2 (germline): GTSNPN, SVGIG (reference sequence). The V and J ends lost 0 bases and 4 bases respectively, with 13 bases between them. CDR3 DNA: TGTGCCTGGAGTGTATATGGGACACGGTACAATGAGCAGTTCTTC. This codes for CAWSVYGTRYNEQFF.

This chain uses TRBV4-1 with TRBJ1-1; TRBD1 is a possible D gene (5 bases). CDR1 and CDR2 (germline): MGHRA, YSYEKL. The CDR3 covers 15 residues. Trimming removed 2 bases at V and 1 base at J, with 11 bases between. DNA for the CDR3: TGCGCCAGCAGCCAATTACCTGGACAGAACACTGAAGCTTTCTTT. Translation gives CASSQLPGQNTEAFF.

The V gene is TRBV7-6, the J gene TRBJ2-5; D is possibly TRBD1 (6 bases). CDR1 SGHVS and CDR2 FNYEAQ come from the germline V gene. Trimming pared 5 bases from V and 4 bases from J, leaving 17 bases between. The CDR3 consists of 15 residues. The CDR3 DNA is TGTGCCAGCAGCCCCTCACCGGGACAAATAGAGACCCAGTACTTC. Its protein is CASSPSPGQIETQYF.

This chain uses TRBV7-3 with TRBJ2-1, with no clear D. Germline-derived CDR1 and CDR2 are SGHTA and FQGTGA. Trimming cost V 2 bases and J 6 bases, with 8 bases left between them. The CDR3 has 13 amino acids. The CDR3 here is CASSLFIGNEQFF. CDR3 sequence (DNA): TGTGCCAGCAGCTTATTTATCGGCAATGAGCAGTTCTTC. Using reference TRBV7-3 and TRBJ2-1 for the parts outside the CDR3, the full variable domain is GAGVSQTPSNKVTEKGKYVELRCDPISGHTALYWYRQSLGQGPEFLIYFQGTGAADDSGLPNDRFFAVRPEGSVSTLKIQRTERGDSAVYLCASSLFIGNEQFFGPGTRLTVL.

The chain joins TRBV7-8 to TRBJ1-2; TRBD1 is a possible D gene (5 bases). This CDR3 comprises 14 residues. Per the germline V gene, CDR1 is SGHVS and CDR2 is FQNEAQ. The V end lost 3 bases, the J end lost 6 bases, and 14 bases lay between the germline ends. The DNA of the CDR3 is TGTGCCAGCAGCTTCGACATCGGGGGGAATGGCTACACCTTC. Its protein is CASSFDIGGNGYTF.

The CDR3 region has the DNA TGTGCCAGCAGTGAATATATCGGGACAGATGGGAATTCACCCCTCCACTTT. Protein product: CASSEYIGTDGNSPLHF. The chain links TRBV25-1 to TRBJ1-6; TRBD1 matches at 7 bases. Trimming at V came to 0 bases and at J to 7 bases, leaving 9 bases not matched to a gene. CDR1 MGHDK and CDR2 SYGVNS come from the germline V gene. The CDR3 extends over 17 amino acids.

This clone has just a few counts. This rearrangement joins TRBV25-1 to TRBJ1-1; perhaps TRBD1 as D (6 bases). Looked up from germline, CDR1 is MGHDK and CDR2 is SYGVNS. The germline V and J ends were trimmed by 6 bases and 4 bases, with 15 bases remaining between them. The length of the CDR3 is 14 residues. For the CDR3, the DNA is TGTGCCAGCAGCTGGGGGGGCGCAGGCACTGAAGCTTTCTTT. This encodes CASSWGGAGTEAFF.

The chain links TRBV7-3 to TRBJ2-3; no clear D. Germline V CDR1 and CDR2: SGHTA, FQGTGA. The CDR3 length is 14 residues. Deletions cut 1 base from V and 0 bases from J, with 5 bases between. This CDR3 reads CASSLSGSTDTQYF. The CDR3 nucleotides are TGTGCCAGCAGCTTAAGCGGCAGCACAGATACGCAGTATTTT.

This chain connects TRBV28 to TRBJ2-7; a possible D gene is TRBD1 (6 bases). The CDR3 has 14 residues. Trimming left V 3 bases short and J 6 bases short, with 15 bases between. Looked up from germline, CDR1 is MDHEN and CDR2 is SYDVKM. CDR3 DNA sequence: TGTGCCAGCAGTTTTCCCCGGGACATCGGCGAGCAGTACTTC. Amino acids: CASSFPRDIGEQYF.

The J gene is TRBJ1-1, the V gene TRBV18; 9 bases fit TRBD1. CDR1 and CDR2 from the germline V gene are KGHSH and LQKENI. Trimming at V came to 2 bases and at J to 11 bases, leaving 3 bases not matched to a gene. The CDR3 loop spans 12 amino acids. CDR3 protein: CASSPGQGLAFF. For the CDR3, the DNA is TGTGCCAGCTCACCAGGACAGGGGCTGGCTTTCTTT.

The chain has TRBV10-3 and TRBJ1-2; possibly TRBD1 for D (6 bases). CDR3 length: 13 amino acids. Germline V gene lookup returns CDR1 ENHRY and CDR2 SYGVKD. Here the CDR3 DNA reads TGTGCAGCCGGCGGAACAGGGAACCATGGCTACACCTTC. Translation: CAAGGTGNHGYTF.

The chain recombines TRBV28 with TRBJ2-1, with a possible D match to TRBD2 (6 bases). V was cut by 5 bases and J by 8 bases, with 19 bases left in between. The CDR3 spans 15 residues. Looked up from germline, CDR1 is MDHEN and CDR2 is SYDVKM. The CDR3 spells CASSPPGGIVDEQFF. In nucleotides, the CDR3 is TGTGCCAGCAGTCCCCCTGGGGGGATTGTTGATGAGCAGTTCTTC.

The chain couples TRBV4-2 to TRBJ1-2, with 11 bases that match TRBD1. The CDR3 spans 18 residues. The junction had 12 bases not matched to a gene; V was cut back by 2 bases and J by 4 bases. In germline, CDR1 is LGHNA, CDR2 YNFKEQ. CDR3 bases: TGTGCCAGCAGCCAACTGACTGATACCGGGACAGGGGGCTATGGCTACACCTTC. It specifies CASSQLTDTGTGGYGYTF.

The CDR3 here is CASSHQGWGTDTQYF. CDR3 sequence (DNA): TGTGCCAGCAGCCATCAGGGATGGGGCACAGATACGCAGTATTTT. The chain recombines TRBV3-1 (or the pseudogene TRBV3-2) with TRBJ2-3; perhaps TRBD1 as D (5 bases). V was cut by 3 bases and J by 1 base, with 11 bases left in between. Germline assignment: CDR1 LGHDT and CDR2 YNNKEL (reference sequence). CDR3 size: 15 residues.

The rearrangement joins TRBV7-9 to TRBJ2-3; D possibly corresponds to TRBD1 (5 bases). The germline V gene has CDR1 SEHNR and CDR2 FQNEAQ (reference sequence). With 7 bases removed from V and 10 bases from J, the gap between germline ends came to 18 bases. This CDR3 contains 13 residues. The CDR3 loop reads CASTKTATAAQYF. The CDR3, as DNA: TGTGCCAGCACCAAGACAGCAACCGCGGCGCAGTATTTT.

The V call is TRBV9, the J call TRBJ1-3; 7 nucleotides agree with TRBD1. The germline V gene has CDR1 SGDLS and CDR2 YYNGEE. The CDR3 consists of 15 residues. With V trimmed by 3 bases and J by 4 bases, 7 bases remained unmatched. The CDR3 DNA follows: TGTGCCAGCAGCGCACTGACAGGGATAGGAAACACCATATATTTT. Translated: CASSALTGIGNTIYF.

CDR3 sequence: CASSGTGNEKLFF. In nucleotides, the CDR3 is TGTGCCAGCAGTGGGACAGGAAATGAAAAACTGTTTTTT. This chain joins TRBV2 and TRBJ1-4; 7 nucleotides match TRBD1. Germline V CDR1 and CDR2: SNHLY, FYNNEI. V trimming: 4 bases; J trimming: 5 bases; junction bases outside the gene matches: 1. CDR3 length equals 13 residues. The full variable domain, in which reference TRBV2 and TRBJ1-4 provide the parts outside the CDR3, is EPEVTQTPSHQVTQMGQEVILRCVPISNHLYFYWYRQILGQKVEFLVSFYNNEISEKSEIFDDQFSVERPDGSNFTLKIRSTKLEDSAMYFCASSGTGNEKLFFGSGTQLSVL.

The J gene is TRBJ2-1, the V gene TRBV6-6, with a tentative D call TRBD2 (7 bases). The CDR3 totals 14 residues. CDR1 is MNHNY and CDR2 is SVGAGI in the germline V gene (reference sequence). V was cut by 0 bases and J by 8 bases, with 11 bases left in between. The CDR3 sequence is CASSYSGGGDEQFF. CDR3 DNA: TGTGCCAGCAGTTACTCGGGGGGGGGCGATGAGCAGTTCTTC.

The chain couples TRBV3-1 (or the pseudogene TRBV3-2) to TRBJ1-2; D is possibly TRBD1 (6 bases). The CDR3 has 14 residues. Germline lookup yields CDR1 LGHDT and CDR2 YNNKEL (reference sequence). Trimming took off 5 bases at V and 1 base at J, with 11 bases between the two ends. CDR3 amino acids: CASSEMDSNYGYTF. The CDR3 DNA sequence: TGTGCCAGCAGCGAGATGGACAGTAACTATGGCTACACCTTC.

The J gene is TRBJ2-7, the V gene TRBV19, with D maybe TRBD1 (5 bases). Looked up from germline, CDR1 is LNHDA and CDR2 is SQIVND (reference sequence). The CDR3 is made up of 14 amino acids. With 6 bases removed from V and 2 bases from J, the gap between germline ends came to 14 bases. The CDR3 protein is CASSPIQGAYEQYF. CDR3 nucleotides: TGTGCCAGTAGCCCAATTCAGGGTGCCTACGAGCAGTACTTC.

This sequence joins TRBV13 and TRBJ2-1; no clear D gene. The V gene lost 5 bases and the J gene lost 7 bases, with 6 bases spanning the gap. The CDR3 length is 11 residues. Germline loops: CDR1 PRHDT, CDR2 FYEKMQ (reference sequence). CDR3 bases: TGTGCCAGCAGCCGAGAGAATGAGCAGTTCTTC. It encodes CASSRENEQFF. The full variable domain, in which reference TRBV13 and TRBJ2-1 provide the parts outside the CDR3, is AAGVIQSPRHLIKEKRETATLKCYPIPRHDTVYWYQQGPGQDPQFLISFYEKMQSDKGSIPDRFSAQQFSDYHSELNMSSLELGDSALYFCASSRENEQFFGPGTRLTVL.

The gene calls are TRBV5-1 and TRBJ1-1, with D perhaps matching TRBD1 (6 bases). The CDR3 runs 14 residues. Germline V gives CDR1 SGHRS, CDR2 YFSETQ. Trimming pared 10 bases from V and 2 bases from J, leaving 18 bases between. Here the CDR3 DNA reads TGCGCCTCAAGCTTGTCAGGGGCAAACACTGAAGCTTTCTTT. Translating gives CASSLSGANTEAFF.

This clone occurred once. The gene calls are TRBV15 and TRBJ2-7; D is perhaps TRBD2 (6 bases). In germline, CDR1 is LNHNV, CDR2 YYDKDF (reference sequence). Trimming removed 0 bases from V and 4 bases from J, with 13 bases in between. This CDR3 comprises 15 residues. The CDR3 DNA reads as TGTGCCACCAGCAGAGATGGAGCGGGCGCGTACGAGCAGTACTTC. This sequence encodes CATSRDGAGAYEQYF. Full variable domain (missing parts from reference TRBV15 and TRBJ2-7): DAMVIQNPRYQVTQFGKPVTLSCSQTLNHNVMYWYQQKSSQAPKLLFHYYDKDFNNEADTPDNFQSRRPNTSFCFLDIRSPGLGDTAMYLCATSRDGAGAYEQYFGPGTRLTVT.

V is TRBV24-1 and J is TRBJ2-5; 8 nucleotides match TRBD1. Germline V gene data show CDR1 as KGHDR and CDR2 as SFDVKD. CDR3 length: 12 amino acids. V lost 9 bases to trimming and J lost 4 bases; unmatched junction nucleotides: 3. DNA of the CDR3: TGTGCCACCGGCGACAGGGGAGAGACCCAGTACTTC. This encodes CATGDRGETQYF.

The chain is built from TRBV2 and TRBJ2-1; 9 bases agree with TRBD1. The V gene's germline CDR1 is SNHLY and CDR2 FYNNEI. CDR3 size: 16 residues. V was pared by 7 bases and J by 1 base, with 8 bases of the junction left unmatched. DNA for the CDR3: TGTGCCAGCACCCCCACAGGACAGGGGTCCTACAATGAGCAGTTCTTC. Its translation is CASTPTGQGSYNEQFF.

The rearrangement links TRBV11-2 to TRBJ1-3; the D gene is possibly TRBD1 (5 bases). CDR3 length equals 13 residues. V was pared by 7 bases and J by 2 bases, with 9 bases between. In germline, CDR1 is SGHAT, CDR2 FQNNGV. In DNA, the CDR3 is TGTGCCAGCAACCGGGGGACTGGAAACACCATATATTTT. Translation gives CASNRGTGNTIYF.

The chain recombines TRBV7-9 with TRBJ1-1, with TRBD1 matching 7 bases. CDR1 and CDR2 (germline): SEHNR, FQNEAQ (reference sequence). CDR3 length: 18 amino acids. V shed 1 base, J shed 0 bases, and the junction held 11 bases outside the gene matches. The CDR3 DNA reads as TGTGCCAGCAGCTTAGTGGGTGCGGGACAGATATTGAACACTGAAGCTTTCTTT. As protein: CASSLVGAGQILNTEAFF.

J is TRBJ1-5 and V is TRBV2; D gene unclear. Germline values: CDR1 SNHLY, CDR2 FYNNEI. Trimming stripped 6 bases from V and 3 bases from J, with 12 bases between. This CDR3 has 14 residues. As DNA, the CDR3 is TGTGCCAGCAGATCCTTTGCGGACAATCAGCCCCAGCATTTT. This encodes CASRSFADNQPQHF.

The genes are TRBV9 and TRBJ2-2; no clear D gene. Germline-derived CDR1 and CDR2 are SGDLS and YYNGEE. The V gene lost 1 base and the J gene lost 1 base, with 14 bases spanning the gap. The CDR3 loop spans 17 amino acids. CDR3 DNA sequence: TGTGCCAGCAGCGTACATCTCGGTAGCTTGAACACCGGGGAGCTGTTTTTT. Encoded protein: CASSVHLGSLNTGELFF.

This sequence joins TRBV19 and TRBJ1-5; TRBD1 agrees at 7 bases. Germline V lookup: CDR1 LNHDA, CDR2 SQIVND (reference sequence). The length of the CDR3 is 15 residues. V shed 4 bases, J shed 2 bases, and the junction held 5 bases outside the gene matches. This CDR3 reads CASSTNTGGNQPQHF. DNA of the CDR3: TGTGCCAGTAGTACGAACACAGGGGGCAATCAGCCCCAGCATTTT.